Presented here are 23 T cell receptor beta chains from one specimen sequenced in a study of control samples from healthy donors and cancer patients. Sequencing was performed with immunoSEQ multiplex PCR; in TCRdb, only in-frame clones are kept and a portion is missing. This repertoire shows about 160,000 clones, more than 85% found once; its top ten account for about 0.64%. Input material: blood. The receptor set was obtained from a woman under 40 in good health.

The chain recombines TRBV4-2 with TRBJ2-7, with D possibly being TRBD1 or TRBD2 (5 bases each). V shed 0 bases and J shed 2 bases, with 17 bases lying between them. Germline assignment: CDR1 LGHNA and CDR2 YNFKEQ. CDR3 size: 17 residues. This CDR3 is CASSQDSQGMRAYEQYF. CDR3 in DNA: TGTGCCAGCAGCCAAGACAGTCAGGGAATGAGGGCCTACGAGCAGTACTTC.

This chain links TRBV18 with TRBJ1-2, with 9 bases fitting TRBD1. The CDR3 loop spans 13 amino acids. CDR1 and CDR2 (germline): KGHSH, LQKENI. V lost 4 bases and J lost 8; bases outside the gene matches: 5. The chain's CDR3 is CASSLGQGDGYTF. The CDR3, as DNA: TGTGCCAGCTCACTGGGACAGGGAGACGGCTACACCTTC.

This rearrangement joins TRBV7-9 to TRBJ2-1, with 8 bases that match TRBD2. The CDR3 loop spans 18 amino acids. Trimming removed 5 bases from V and 6 bases from J; junction bases left unmatched: 18. The V gene's germline CDR1 is SEHNR and CDR2 FQNEAQ (reference sequence). CDR3 region: CASSPGGSGTPFANEQFF. The CDR3 nucleotides are TGTGCCAGCAGCCCCGGGGGTAGCGGGACTCCCTTCGCCAATGAGCAGTTCTTC.

This chain links TRBV6-2 or TRBV6-3 with TRBJ2-3; TRBD1 matches at 7 bases. The germline V gene encodes CDR1 MNHEY and CDR2 SVGEGT. The CDR3 sequence is 16 residues long. V trimming: 3 bases; J trimming: 0 bases; junction bases outside the gene matches: 6. CDR3 sequence reads: CASSYDREASTDTQYF. The CDR3 DNA is TGTGCCAGCAGTTATGACAGGGAAGCTAGCACAGATACGCAGTATTTT.

DNA of the CDR3: TGTGCCAGCATGGGGTCATGGGGGGACAGGGCGGTTCATGAAAAACTGTTTTTT. Translating it yields CASMGSWGDRAVHEKLFF. The chain has TRBV28 and TRBJ1-4; 9 bases are shared with TRBD1. Losses at the gene ends were 7 bases for V and 6 bases for J; bases not matched to a gene: 18. CDR1 is MDHEN and CDR2 is SYDVKM in the germline V gene. There are 18 residues in the CDR3.

A note on this clone: Other DNA sequences in this sample translate to the same CDR3. The chain links TRBV3-1 (or the pseudogene TRBV3-2) to TRBJ1-1; 7 nucleotides align to TRBD1. Per the germline V gene, CDR1 is LGHDT and CDR2 is YNNKEL (reference sequence). The V gene end was trimmed by 0 bases and the J gene end by 4 bases; junction bases not matched to a gene: 8. The CDR3 totals 16 residues. The CDR3 here is CASSQEPGGSGTEAFF. The CDR3 nucleotides read TGTGCCAGCAGCCAAGAACCAGGGGGTTCGGGCACTGAAGCTTTCTTT.

This clone was counted a few times. The chain uses TRBV7-9 and TRBJ1-2; D may be TRBD1 (6 bases). CDR3 length: 12 residues. From germline, CDR1 is SEHNR and CDR2 FQNEAQ (reference sequence). Trimming pared 4 bases from V and 4 bases from J, leaving 7 bases between. The CDR3 is CASSWDIYGYTF. The CDR3 coding sequence is TGTGCCAGCAGCTGGGACATCTATGGCTACACCTTC.

This clone was picked up one time. The chain uses TRBV19 and TRBJ2-7; 10 bases are a match to TRBD1. V lost 5 bases and J lost 6; bases outside the gene matches: 4. The CDR3 sequence is 13 residues long. From germline, CDR1 is LNHDA and CDR2 SQIVND (reference sequence). The CDR3: CASSHRDRGEQYF. CDR3 nucleotide sequence: TGTGCCAGTAGTCACCGGGACAGGGGCGAGCAGTACTTC. Filled out from reference TRBV19 and TRBJ2-7, the complete variable domain reads DGGITQSPKYLFRKEGQNVTLSCEQNLNHDAMYWYRQDPGQGLRLIYYSQIVNDFQKGDIAEGYSVSREKKESFPLTVTSAQKNPTAFYLCASSHRDRGEQYFGPGTRLTVT.

V usage is TRBV10-3 and J usage is TRBJ2-5; 11 positions match TRBD1. CDR1 and CDR2 (germline): ENHRY, SYGVKD. Trimming at V came to 2 bases and at J to 1 base, leaving 6 bases not matched to a gene. CDR3 length equals 17 residues. The CDR3 sequence: CAISERPGQGAQETQYF. CDR3 nucleotide sequence: TGTGCCATCAGTGAGAGACCCGGACAGGGGGCCCAAGAGACCCAGTACTTC.

The chain couples TRBV2 to TRBJ1-6; D uncertain. With 4 bases removed from V and 4 bases from J, the gap between germline ends came to 11 bases. CDR3 length equals 15 residues. The germline V gene has CDR1 SNHLY and CDR2 FYNNEI. The CDR3 region has the DNA TGTGCCAGCAGTGCGTTGACAACTTATAATTCACCCCTCCACTTT. It yields the protein CASSALTTYNSPLHF. The entire variable domain, with the rest obtained from reference TRBV2 and TRBJ1-6, is as follows: EPEVTQTPSHQVTQMGQEVILRCVPISNHLYFYWYRQILGQKVEFLVSFYNNEISEKSEIFDDQFSVERPDGSNFTLKIRSTKLEDSAMYFCASSALTTYNSPLHFGNGTRLTVT.

V is TRBV6-5 and J is TRBJ2-7; 10 positions agree with TRBD2. The CDR3 runs 16 residues. Germline values: CDR1 MNHEY, CDR2 SVGAGI. V was pared by 0 bases and J by 2 bases, with 4 bases of the junction left unmatched. For the CDR3, the DNA is TGTGCCAGCAGTTACTCGCGACTAGCGGGTCCCTACGAGCAGTACTTC. Protein sequence: CASSYSRLAGPYEQYF.

The chain links TRBV2 to TRBJ2-2, with a tentative D call TRBD2 (6 bases). Germline-derived CDR1 and CDR2 are SNHLY and FYNNEI. The CDR3 loop spans 15 amino acids. Trimming took 4 bases from V and 0 from J, leaving 9 bases between them. In DNA, the CDR3 is TGTGCCAGCAGTGGACTAGTCGCGAACACCGGGGAGCTGTTTTTT. Protein product: CASSGLVANTGELFF.

This clone has only one observation. The J gene is TRBJ2-4, the V gene TRBV7-2, with D possibly being TRBD2 (6 bases). Trimming cost V 0 bases and J 6 bases, with 15 bases left between them. The CDR3 has 16 amino acids. CDR1 is SGHTA, CDR2 FQGNSA, per germline. The CDR3 nucleotides are TGTGCCAGCAGCTTAGCGGAACTAGCATCGGGAAACATTCAGTACTTC. Its protein product is CASSLAELASGNIQYF.

The J gene is TRBJ2-1, the V gene TRBV6-5; 10 bases line up with TRBD2. CDR1 is MNHEY, CDR2 SVGAGI, per germline. The CDR3 sequence is 15 residues long. J gave up 7 bases and V 6 bases, and 9 bases lay outside the gene matches. The CDR3 region is CASSARTSGGNEQFF. The CDR3 nucleotides are TGTGCCAGCAGCGCACGGACTAGCGGAGGGAATGAGCAGTTCTTC.

The V and J genes are TRBV4-2 and TRBJ2-5; D uncertain. This CDR3 contains 13 residues. Trimming took 0 bases from V and 5 from J, leaving 7 bases between them. The germline CDR1 and CDR2 sequences are LGHNA and YNFKEQ. Here the CDR3 DNA reads TGTGCCAGCAGCCAAGATCGTGTGGAGACCCAGTACTTC. Its translation is CASSQDRVETQYF.

This chain links TRBV7-6 with TRBJ2-3; D gene unclear. CDR3 size: 15 residues. Between the trimmed V and J ends, which lost 0 bases and 0 bases, there was a span of 7 bases. Germline CDR1 is SGHVS and CDR2 is FNYEAQ. The CDR3 DNA sequence: TGTGCCAGCAGCTTAGCGCGTCAGAGCACAGATACGCAGTATTTT. Translation: CASSLARQSTDTQYF.

This chain joins TRBV14 and TRBJ1-1; tentatively, D is TRBD1 (6 bases). The V end was cut by 7 bases, the J end by 4 bases, with 13 bases between. The CDR3 has 13 amino acids. Germline-derived CDR1 and CDR2 are SGHDN and FVKESK. The CDR3 spells CASTGQIPTEAFF. The CDR3 DNA reads as TGTGCCAGCACGGGACAAATTCCCACTGAAGCTTTCTTT.

The CDR3 loop reads CSVGRQYTDTQYF. CDR3 nucleotides: TGCAGCGTTGGACGACAGTACACAGATACGCAGTATTTT. The rearrangement links TRBV29-1 to TRBJ2-3; D is perhaps TRBD1 (5 bases). Between the trimmed V and J ends, which lost 4 bases and 2 bases, there was a span of 10 bases. The germline CDR1 and CDR2 sequences are SQVTM and ANQGSEA. CDR3 length: 13 amino acids.

This sequence joins TRBV4-1 and TRBJ2-3; perhaps D is TRBD1 or TRBD2 (5 bases each). CDR1 is MGHRA and CDR2 is YSYEKL in the germline V gene. The CDR3 is 15 amino acids. V gave up 0 bases and J gave up 2 bases, with 9 bases separating them. CDR3 sequence: CASSQEGVITDTQYF. The CDR3 bases are TGCGCCAGCAGCCAAGAGGGGGTCATCACAGATACGCAGTATTTT.

The V and J genes are TRBV7-2 and TRBJ2-3, with 10 bases aligning to TRBD2. The CDR3 runs to 14 residues. With 4 bases clipped from V and 4 bases from J, the junction kept 2 bases outside the gene matches. Germline V gives CDR1 SGHTA, CDR2 FQGNSA. The CDR3 DNA sequence: TGTGCCAGCAGCTCCGGACTAGCGGCAGATACGCAGTATTTT. Translating gives CASSSGLAADTQYF.

This clone came up once. This rearrangement joins TRBV6-5 to TRBJ2-5, with a tentative D call TRBD2 (6 bases). V lost 6 bases and J 5 bases, leaving 19 bases between the germline ends. CDR1 MNHEY and CDR2 SVGAGI come from the germline V gene. The CDR3 runs 15 residues. This CDR3 reads CASRETSFSGETQYF. As DNA, the CDR3 is TGTGCCAGCAGGGAGACTAGTTTCTCAGGGGAGACCCAGTACTTC.

This clone showed up many times. This chain links TRBV4-2 with TRBJ2-5, with 10 bases lining up with TRBD2. The CDR3 spans 18 residues. Germline V lookup: CDR1 LGHNA, CDR2 YNFKEQ. The ends lost 0 bases at V and 4 bases at J; junction bases unmatched: 11. Here the CDR3 reads CASSQEIAGGKGGETQYF. Written as DNA, the CDR3 is TGTGCCAGCAGCCAAGAAATAGCGGGAGGCAAGGGGGGAGAGACCCAGTACTTC.

The genes are TRBV19 and TRBJ2-7, with TRBD1 matching 11 bases. CDR1 and CDR2 (germline): LNHDA, SQIVND (reference sequence). CDR3 length: 14 amino acids. With V trimmed by 6 bases and J by 4 bases, 5 bases remained unmatched. The CDR3 sequence is CASRPGQGAYEQYF. The CDR3 DNA follows: TGTGCCAGTAGGCCTGGACAGGGGGCTTACGAGCAGTACTTC.